Following are 30 T cell receptor beta chains from one sample sequenced in a study of beta chain features in type 1 diabetes. Broader study findings: Researchers report that Type 1 diabetes patients had moderately but significantly shorter TCRB CDR3s across all four CD4+ subsets.

Reverse transcribing all isolated RNA meant expressed TCRB transcripts were sequenced. Sequencing was performed with immunoSEQ multiplex PCR; in TCRdb, only in-frame clones are kept and a portion is missing. The sample includes under 300,000 clones, less than 30% seen only once; the top ten take about 0.011%. No antigen has been assigned to these receptors. Sequencing was carried out using naive CD4+ T cells from blood. All receptors come from a woman in her twenties or thirties with type 1 diabetes.

In this sample, this clone turned up a few times. Other DNA variants within this sample encode the same CDR3. J is TRBJ2-5 and V is TRBV5-1; possible D gene TRBD1, 5 bases. V was trimmed by 0 bases and J by 3 bases, leaving 6 bases between them. This CDR3 has 13 residues. CDR1 and CDR2 from the germline V gene are SGHRS and YFSETQ. The DNA of the CDR3 is TGCGCCAGCAGCTTGGGACAGAAAGAGACCCAGTACTTC. Translated, it gives CASSLGQKETQYF.

The gene calls are TRBV23-1 and TRBJ2-7; 12 positions agree with TRBD1. TRBV23-1 is an ORF; its function is uncertain. There are 18 residues in the CDR3. V lost 0 bases and J lost 3; bases outside the gene matches: 9. CDR3 nucleotides: TGCGCCAGCAGTCAATCATACCGGGACAGGGGGCCCTACTACGAGCAGTACTTC. Translating gives CASSQSYRDRGPYYEQYF.

V and J are TRBV29-1 and TRBJ1-5, with 7 bases aligning to TRBD1. J gave up 4 bases and V 7 bases, and 7 bases lay outside the gene matches. Germline loops: CDR1 SQVTM, CDR2 ANQGSEA. The CDR3 is made up of 13 amino acids. The CDR3 bases are TGCAGCGCTCGGGACAGCTCAAATCAGCCCCAGCATTTT. Its protein is CSARDSSNQPQHF.

The V gene is TRBV29-1, the J gene TRBJ1-2, with D possibly matching TRBD1 (6 bases). From germline, CDR1 is SQVTM and CDR2 ANQGSEA. The CDR3 spans 15 residues. Trimming left V 2 bases short and J 2 bases short, with 15 bases between. The CDR3 spells CSVEPRYTGNYGYTF. CDR3 in DNA: TGCAGCGTTGAACCCCGGTATACAGGGAACTATGGCTACACCTTC.

The chain has TRBV29-1 and TRBJ2-2, with a tentative D call TRBD1 (5 bases). This CDR3 contains 13 residues. Trimming stripped 3 bases from V and 1 base from J, with 6 bases between. Germline loops: CDR1 SQVTM, CDR2 ANQGSEA. CDR3 region: CSVEGQNTGELFF. The CDR3 nucleotides are TGCAGCGTTGAGGGGCAGAACACCGGGGAGCTGTTTTTT.

The V gene is TRBV7-9, the J gene TRBJ2-1, with TRBD2 identical over 7 bases. Germline CDR1 SEHNR, CDR2 FQNEAQ (reference sequence). V dropped 7 bases and J dropped 6; count of bases not matched to a gene: 12. This CDR3 region has 15 residues. The CDR3 nucleotides are TGTGCCAGCACCGCGCTTGGACTAGTTAGCAATGAGCAGTTCTTC. As protein: CASTALGLVSNEQFF.

The J gene is TRBJ2-1, the V gene TRBV10-3; D unresolved. The length of the CDR3 is 12 residues. V was clipped by 4 bases and J by 5 bases, with 6 bases between them. Germline loops: CDR1 ENHRY, CDR2 SYGVKD. The CDR3 region has the DNA TGTGCCATCAGTGCCTCTGACAATGAGCAGTTCTTC. This gives the protein CAISASDNEQFF.

This clone was seen more than once but under ten times. This sequence joins TRBV28 and TRBJ2-7; 9 bases are a match to TRBD1. V dropped 6 bases and J dropped 0; count of bases not matched to a gene: 3. The CDR3 spans 14 residues. CDR1 is MDHEN and CDR2 is SYDVKM in the germline V gene. The CDR3 loop reads CASRTGGSSYEQYF. Here the CDR3 DNA reads TGTGCCAGCAGGACAGGGGGTAGCTCCTACGAGCAGTACTTC.

V is TRBV5-1 and J is TRBJ1-1; 7 bases match TRBD1. Germline loops: CDR1 SGHRS, CDR2 YFSETQ. The CDR3 contains 12 residues. With 4 bases clipped from V and 8 bases from J, the junction kept 5 bases outside the gene matches. The DNA of the CDR3 is TGCGCCAGCAGCATGGAGGGGGCGGAAGCTTTCTTT. Its protein is CASSMEGAEAFF.

The rearrangement joins TRBV7-9 to TRBJ2-1; D remains ambiguous. Trimming took 0 bases from V and 2 from J, leaving 8 bases between them. Per germline, CDR1 SEHNR and CDR2 FQNEAQ (reference sequence). This CDR3 has 15 amino acids. As DNA, the CDR3 is TGTGCCAGCAGCTTAGCTGCAGACACCTACAATGAGCAGTTCTTC. This gives the protein CASSLAADTYNEQFF. Filled out from reference TRBV7-9 and TRBJ2-1, the complete variable domain reads DTGVSQNPRHKITKRGQNVTFRCDPISEHNRLYWYRQTLGQGPEFLTYFQNEAQLEKSRLLSDRFSAERPKGSFSTLEIQRTEQGDSAMYLCASSLAADTYNEQFFGPGTRLTVL.

J is TRBJ2-7 and V is TRBV6-6, with D tentatively TRBD1 (6 bases). CDR3 length: 14 amino acids. Germline CDR1 reads MNHNY; CDR2 reads SVGAGI (reference sequence). Trimming removed 0 bases at V and 5 bases at J, with 11 bases between. CDR3 DNA: TGTGCCAGCAGTTACTCGCACAGGGAAGACGAGCAGTACTTC. Its protein product is CASSYSHREDEQYF.

This sequence joins TRBV18 and TRBJ2-3; D perhaps matches TRBD1 (6 bases). This CDR3 has 14 residues. Trimming pared 2 bases from V and 4 bases from J, leaving 10 bases between. Germline V CDR1 and CDR2: KGHSH, LQKENI. The CDR3 protein is CASSPIQGPDTQYF. In nucleotides, the CDR3 is TGTGCCAGCTCACCAATACAGGGACCAGATACGCAGTATTTT.

This clone was counted only a few times. The rearrangement links TRBV29-1 to TRBJ1-3; D unresolved. V lost 2 bases, J lost 3 bases, and 8 bases lay in between. Germline CDR1 reads SQVTM; CDR2 reads ANQGSEA. The CDR3 length is 13 residues. CDR3 sequence reads: CSVESQFGNTIYF. CDR3 nucleotide sequence: TGCAGCGTTGAATCCCAGTTTGGAAACACCATATATTTT.

This clone was seen a few times. The J gene is TRBJ1-2, the V gene TRBV30; 7 nucleotides line up with TRBD1. Germline V gene lookup returns CDR1 GTSNPN and CDR2 SVGIG (reference sequence). The ends lost 0 bases at V and 4 bases at J; junction bases unmatched: 8. The CDR3 is 15 amino acids. The CDR3 loop reads CAWSVGTGAFYGYTF. In DNA, the CDR3 is TGTGCCTGGAGTGTTGGAACAGGGGCGTTCTATGGCTACACCTTC.

CDR3 sequence: CAWNLPGTGDEKLFF. CDR3 DNA: TGTGCCTGGAACCTCCCCGGGACAGGGGACGAAAAACTGTTTTTT. V and J are TRBV30 and TRBJ1-4, with 10 nucleotides matching TRBD1. V lost 4 bases, J lost 8 bases, and 10 bases stayed unmatched. The CDR3 totals 15 residues. Germline lookup yields CDR1 GTSNPN and CDR2 SVGIG (reference sequence).

The V call is TRBV19, the J call TRBJ1-2, with TRBD1 matching over 7 bases. The CDR3 covers 16 residues. Germline-derived CDR1 and CDR2 are LNHDA and SQIVND (reference sequence). Unmatched junction bases numbered 13, after V lost 4 bases and J lost 5 bases. This CDR3 reads CASSSPGQISGYGYTF. As DNA, the CDR3 is TGTGCCAGTAGTAGCCCGGGACAGATCTCGGGATATGGCTACACCTTC.

J is TRBJ2-1 and V is TRBV7-2; no firm D call. V was clipped by 1 base and J by 8 bases, with 15 bases between them. The germline V gene encodes CDR1 SGHTA and CDR2 FQGNSA. The CDR3 is 15 residues long. The CDR3 here is CASSLGRFAVDEQFF. The CDR3 DNA reads as TGTGCCAGCAGCTTAGGTCGTTTTGCGGTAGATGAGCAGTTCTTC.

CDR3 sequence (DNA): TGTGCCAGCTCACCACCCGGGACAAATAGGGATGAGCAGTTCTTC. Protein sequence: CASSPPGTNRDEQFF. The rearrangement links TRBV18 to TRBJ2-1; tentative D call: TRBD1 (6 bases). Germline V lookup: CDR1 KGHSH, CDR2 LQKENI. Trimming left V 0 bases short and J 8 bases short, with 14 bases between. CDR3 length: 15 amino acids.

Concerning this clone: The same CDR3 is also encoded by other DNA sequences in this sample. The rearrangement joins TRBV7-3 to TRBJ2-1; 12 bases are a match to TRBD2. The V and J ends lost 6 bases and 7 bases, in that order; junction bases with no gene match: 4. This CDR3 region has 14 residues. In germline, CDR1 is SGHTA, CDR2 FQGTGA. CDR3 bases: TGTGCCAGCAGTCCAGGGACTAGCGGGAATGAGCAGTTCTTC. Translating gives CASSPGTSGNEQFF.

The chain is built from TRBV9 and TRBJ2-3; a weak D match, TRBD1 (5 bases). The V end lost 0 bases, the J end lost 0 bases, and 5 bases lay between the germline ends. The CDR3 loop spans 14 amino acids. Per the germline V gene, CDR1 is SGDLS and CDR2 is YYNGEE. DNA of the CDR3: TGTGCCAGCAGCGTAGAGGGGAGCACAGATACGCAGTATTTT. Translation gives CASSVEGSTDTQYF.

The chain combines TRBV5-1 with TRBJ2-1; maybe TRBD2 (6 bases). The V end lost 0 bases, the J end lost 2 bases, and 12 bases lay between the germline ends. CDR1 and CDR2 from the germline V gene are SGHRS and YFSETQ. The CDR3 loop spans 16 amino acids. The CDR3, as DNA: TGCGCCAGCAGCTTGGCACCGGGACTCGCCTACAATGAGCAGTTCTTC. Translating it yields CASSLAPGLAYNEQFF.

As DNA, the CDR3 is TGTGCCGCCCGGGAACTTAGCAATCAGCCCCAGCATTTT. Translation gives CAARELSNQPQHF. The genes are TRBV6-6 and TRBJ1-5; D is ambiguous. The CDR3 runs 13 residues. Germline lookup yields CDR1 MNHNY and CDR2 SVGAGI (reference sequence). V shed 11 bases and J shed 0 bases, with 11 bases lying between them.

V gene TRBV2 combines with J gene TRBJ2-5, with TRBD2 matching 11 bases. This CDR3 region has 14 residues. Germline assignment: CDR1 SNHLY and CDR2 FYNNEI. After removal of 6 bases from V and 4 bases from J, the junction contained 4 bases not matched to a gene. The CDR3: CASRTTSGIETQYF. CDR3 nucleotide sequence: TGTGCCAGCAGGACGACTAGCGGGATAGAGACCCAGTACTTC.

The table lists this clone with a few counts. The chain links TRBV28 to TRBJ1-2; unclear D gene. Trimming cost V 4 bases and J 10 bases, with 10 bases left between them. Germline V gives CDR1 MDHEN, CDR2 SYDVKM. The CDR3 spans 11 residues. CDR3 nucleotide sequence: TGTGCCAGCAGTTCCCGACGGGACTACACCTTC. It encodes CASSSRRDYTF.

With regard to this clone: Sequence at one end of the junction differs from germline and may be a read error. V and J are TRBV29-1 and TRBJ2-2; D is unresolved. The CDR3 is 14 residues long. The germline gives CDR1 SQVTM, CDR2 ANQGSEA. CDR3 DNA: TGCAGCGTTAGAGAGTACGAGAACTCCGGGGAGCTGTTTTTT. Translated: CSVREYENSGELFF.

The chain joins TRBV18 to TRBJ2-7, with D perhaps TRBD1 (6 bases). V lost 1 base, J lost 0 bases, and 13 bases lay in between. This CDR3 is 16 amino acids long. In germline, CDR1 is KGHSH, CDR2 LQKENI. The CDR3 spells CASSPQSGDNSYEQYF. The CDR3 DNA reads TGTGCCAGCTCACCACAGTCAGGGGACAACTCCTACGAGCAGTACTTC.

This rearrangement joins TRBV2 to TRBJ1-2, with 8 bases fitting TRBD1. Germline CDR1 and CDR2: SNHLY and FYNNEI. V lost 5 bases and J lost 4; bases outside the gene matches: 9. The CDR3 covers 15 residues. The CDR3 DNA follows: TGTGCCAGCAGTACCGAAATCGGGACAGGCTATGGCTACACCTTC. The encoded protein is CASSTEIGTGYGYTF.

This clone has more than one count but fewer than ten. The rearrangement links TRBV27 to TRBJ1-5, with 11 bases identical to TRBD1. There are 15 residues in the CDR3. Per germline, CDR1 MNHEY and CDR2 SMNVEV (reference sequence). V shed 3 bases and J 7 bases; nucleotides not matched to a gene: 5. The CDR3: CASSLEGQGVQPQHF. CDR3 bases: TGTGCCAGCAGTTTGGAGGGACAGGGGGTCCAGCCCCAGCATTTT.

This clone occurred a few times. The CDR3 reads CASRLGGEQFF. The CDR3 DNA follows: TGTGCCAGCAGACTAGGCGGTGAGCAGTTCTTC. The chain combines TRBV11-2 with TRBJ2-1; D is possibly TRBD2 (5 bases). This CDR3 spans 11 amino acids. V was cut by 6 bases and J by 9 bases, with 9 bases left in between. The germline V gene encodes CDR1 SGHAT and CDR2 FQNNGV.

This rearrangement joins TRBV28 to TRBJ2-6; tentatively, D is TRBD2 (6 bases). Germline loops: CDR1 MDHEN, CDR2 SYDVKM. The CDR3 sequence is 18 residues long. Trimming took 2 bases from V and 1 from J, leaving 15 bases between them. CDR3 protein: CASSLGIGRESGANVLTF. The CDR3 DNA follows: TGTGCCAGCAGTTTAGGGATAGGGCGGGAATCTGGGGCCAACGTCCTGACTTTC. Full variable domain (missing parts from reference TRBV28 and TRBJ2-6): DVKVTQSSRYLVKRTGEKVFLECVQDMDHENMFWYRQDPGLGLRLIYFSYDVKMKEKGDIPEGYSVSREKKERFSLILESASTNQTSMYLCASSLGIGRESGANVLTFGAGSRLTVL.